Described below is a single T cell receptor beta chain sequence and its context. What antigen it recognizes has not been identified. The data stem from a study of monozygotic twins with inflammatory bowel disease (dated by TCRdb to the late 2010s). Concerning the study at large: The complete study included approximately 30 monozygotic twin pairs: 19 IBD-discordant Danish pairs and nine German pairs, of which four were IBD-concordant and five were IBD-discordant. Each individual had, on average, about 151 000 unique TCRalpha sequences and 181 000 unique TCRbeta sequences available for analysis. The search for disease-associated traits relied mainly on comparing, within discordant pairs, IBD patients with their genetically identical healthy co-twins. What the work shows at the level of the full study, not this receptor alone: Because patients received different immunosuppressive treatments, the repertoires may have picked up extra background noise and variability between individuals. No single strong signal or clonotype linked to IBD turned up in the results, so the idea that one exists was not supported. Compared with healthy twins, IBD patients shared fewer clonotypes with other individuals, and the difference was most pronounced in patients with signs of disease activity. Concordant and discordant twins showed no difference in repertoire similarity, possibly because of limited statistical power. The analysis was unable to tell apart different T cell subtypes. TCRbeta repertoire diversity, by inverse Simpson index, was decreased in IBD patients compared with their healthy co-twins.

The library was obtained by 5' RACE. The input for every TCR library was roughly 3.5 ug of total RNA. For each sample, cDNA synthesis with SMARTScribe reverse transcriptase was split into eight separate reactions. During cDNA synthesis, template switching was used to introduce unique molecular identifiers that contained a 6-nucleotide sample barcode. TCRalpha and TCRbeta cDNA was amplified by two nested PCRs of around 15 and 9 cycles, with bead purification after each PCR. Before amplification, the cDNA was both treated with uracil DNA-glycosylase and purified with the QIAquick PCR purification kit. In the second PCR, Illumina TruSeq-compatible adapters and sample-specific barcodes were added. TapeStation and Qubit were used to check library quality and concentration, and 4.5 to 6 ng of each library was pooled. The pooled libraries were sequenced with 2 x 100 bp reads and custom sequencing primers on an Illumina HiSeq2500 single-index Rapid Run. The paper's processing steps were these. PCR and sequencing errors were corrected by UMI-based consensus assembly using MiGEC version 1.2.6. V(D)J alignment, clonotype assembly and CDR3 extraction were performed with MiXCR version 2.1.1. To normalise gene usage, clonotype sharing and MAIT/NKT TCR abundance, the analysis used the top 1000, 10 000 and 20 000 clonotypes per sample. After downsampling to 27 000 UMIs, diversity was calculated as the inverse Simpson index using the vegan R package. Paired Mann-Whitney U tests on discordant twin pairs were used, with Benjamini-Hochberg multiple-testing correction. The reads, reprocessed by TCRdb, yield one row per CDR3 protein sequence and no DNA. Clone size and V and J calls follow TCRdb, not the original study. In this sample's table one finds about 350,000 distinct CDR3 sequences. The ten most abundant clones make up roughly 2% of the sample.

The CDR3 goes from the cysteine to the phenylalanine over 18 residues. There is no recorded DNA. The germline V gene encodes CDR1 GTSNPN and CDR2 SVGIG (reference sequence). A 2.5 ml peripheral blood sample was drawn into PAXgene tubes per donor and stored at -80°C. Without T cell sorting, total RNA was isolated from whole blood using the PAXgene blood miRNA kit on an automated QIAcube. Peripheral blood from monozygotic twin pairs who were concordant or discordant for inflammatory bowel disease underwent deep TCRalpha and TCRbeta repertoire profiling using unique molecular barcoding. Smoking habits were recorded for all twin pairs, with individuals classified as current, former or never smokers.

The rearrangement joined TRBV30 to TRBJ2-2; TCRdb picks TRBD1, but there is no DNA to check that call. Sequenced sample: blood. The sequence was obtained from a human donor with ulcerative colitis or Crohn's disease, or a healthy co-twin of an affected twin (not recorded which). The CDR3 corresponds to CAWSRDRGARSSTGELFF.